The T cell receptor beta chain described here comes from a study of T cell responses to AZD1222 COVID-19 vaccine. Overall study results and limits: The donor group comprised mostly white British people and more females; the analysis possibly underestimated clonal diversity. Dominant at 160-218 and 743-854, vaccine-associated CD4 TCRs also spanned spike.

To note about this clone: Its matching antigen is unknown.

Germline V gene lookup returns CDR1 SGHTA and CDR2 FQGNSA. The CDR3 is 17 residues long. The V end was cut by 5 bases, the J end by 1 base, with 20 bases between. Both about-4-week and about-12-week second-dose recipients were combined. Repertoires were generated with immunoSEQ multiplex PCR, while TCRdb's copy carries only in-frame clones and drops some. Of about 39,000 clones in the sample, around 89% are singletons; the top ten hold 25%. Sample: peripheral blood, taken 28 days after the second AZD1222 dose. The sequence was collected from an adult who received the AZD1222 COVID-19 vaccine. V gene TRBV7-2 combines with J gene TRBJ1-1, with D perhaps TRBD1 (5 bases). CDR3 residues: CASSLRPGGVGNTEAFF. The CDR3 nucleotides read TGTGCCAGCAGCCTTCGCCCTGGGGGAGTCGGGAACACTGAAGCTTTCTTT.